This passage covers 29 T cell receptor beta chains from one sample sequenced in a study of T cells after yellow fever vaccination (dated by TCRdb to the late 2010s). The library was prepared using 5' RACE. TCRdb lists the instrument as Illumina HiSeq 2500. TCRdb reprocessing: public reads trimmed at Q25 with fastp, clones called with MiXCR, in-frame beta chains kept. CDR3 protein duplicates are merged, each entry listing the most common genes and DNA. The sample has 50,000 or so distinct CDR3 sequences on record, 7.4% of them singletons. The ten largest clones add up to less than 35% of the sample. In the paper's terms, the treatment or condition label means: live attenuated yellow fever vaccine strain. Specimen: CD8+ T cells sorted from PBMCs, collected less than 16 days after the first yellow fever vaccination. The receptors derive from a man aged 18-30 years who received the YFV17D yellow fever vaccine.

This clonotype was seen at least ten times. The chain joins TRBV7-6 to TRBJ2-5; a weak D match, TRBD2 (5 bases). The CDR3 runs to 15 residues. Germline V gene sequence: CDR1 SGHVS, CDR2 FNYEAQ. The V gene lost 3 bases and the J gene lost 5 bases, with 16 bases spanning the gap. In DNA, the CDR3 is TGTGCCAGCAGCTTGTCAGCTAGCAACACGGAGACCCAGTACTTC. Translation: CASSLSASNTETQYF.

This clonotype has ten or more counts. The chain joins TRBV7-8 to TRBJ1-1; D is ambiguous. The CDR3 runs to 14 residues. The V gene's germline CDR1 is SGHVS and CDR2 FQNEAQ. V lost 2 bases and J 5 bases, leaving 12 bases between the germline ends. CDR3 loop: CASSLTTFRTEAFF. CDR3 nucleotide sequence: TGTGCCAGCAGCTTAACGACGTTTCGGACTGAAGCTTTCTTT.

This clonotype was detected many times. V is TRBV27 and J is TRBJ1-2, with TRBD1 matching 8 bases. V gave up 3 bases and J gave up 2 bases; unmatched junction bases: 2. CDR1 MNHEY and CDR2 SMNVEV come from the germline V gene (reference sequence). The CDR3 is 14 residues long. The CDR3: CASSFRQGNYGYTF. CDR3 DNA sequence: TGTGCCAGCAGTTTCCGACAGGGGAACTATGGCTACACCTTC.

This clonotype was detected ten times or more. The rearrangement uses TRBV6-2 or TRBV6-3 and TRBJ2-7; D unclear. Trimming pared 4 bases from V and 6 bases from J, leaving 13 bases between. This CDR3 has 13 amino acids. The V gene's germline CDR1 is MNHEY and CDR2 SVGEGT. CDR3: CASSSTSASEQYV. The CDR3 DNA is TGTGCCAGCAGTTCCACATCAGCTTCCGAGCAGTACGTC.

The CDR3 DNA reads TGTGCCAGCAGTCCCGGGGTAGATACGCAGTATTTT. Translation: CASSPGVDTQYF. This chain uses TRBV6-6 with TRBJ2-3, with TRBD2 as a possible D gene (5 bases). CDR3 length equals 12 residues. Deletions cut 5 bases from V and 5 bases from J, with 8 bases between. Germline CDR1 is MNHNY and CDR2 is SVGAGI (reference sequence).

This clonotype was detected ten times or more. The chain is built from TRBV5-1 and TRBJ2-5, with TRBD2 identical over 10 bases. Germline CDR1 SGHRS, CDR2 YFSETQ. The CDR3 covers 17 residues. Trimming removed 2 bases from V and 5 bases from J; junction bases left unmatched: 12. The CDR3 bases are TGCGCCAGCAGCTTAACCTTACTAGCGGGGACTCGTGAGACCCAGTACTTC. Translated: CASSLTLLAGTRETQYF.

CDR3 residues: CASSLASGPYEQYF. Here the CDR3 DNA reads TGTGCCAGCAGCTTAGCATCCGGCCCCTACGAGCAGTACTTC. This chain joins TRBV7-9 and TRBJ2-7; D remains ambiguous. The CDR3 length is 14 residues. Germline V gene lookup returns CDR1 SEHNR and CDR2 FQNEAQ (reference sequence). V lost 0 bases and J lost 2, with 8 bases in between.

The V gene is TRBV14, the J gene TRBJ1-2; weak D call: TRBD1 (5 bases). The CDR3 is 14 residues long. CDR1 and CDR2 from the germline V gene are SGHDN and FVKESK. V gave up 1 base and J gave up 3 bases, with 9 bases separating them. This CDR3 is CASSQGRDDYGYTF. The CDR3 DNA is TGTGCCAGCAGCCAAGGTCGGGACGACTATGGCTACACCTTC.

This clonotype was detected ten times or more. The chain uses TRBV7-2 and TRBJ2-5, with TRBD2 matching over 7 bases. V shed 1 base and J 4 bases; nucleotides not matched to a gene: 6. The CDR3 extends over 15 amino acids. From germline, CDR1 is SGHTA and CDR2 FQGNSA. The CDR3 DNA sequence: TGTGCCAGCAGCTTAGAGAGCGGGGTTGGAGAGACCCAGTACTTC. As protein: CASSLESGVGETQYF.

The table lists this clonotype with many counts. The chain is built from TRBV4-1 and TRBJ2-7, with 8 bases matching TRBD1. Looked up from germline, CDR1 is MGHRA and CDR2 is YSYEKL. Trimming at V came to 1 base and at J to 6 bases, leaving 5 bases not matched to a gene. This CDR3 has 14 amino acids. This chain's CDR3 is CASSQATGAVEQYV. Written as DNA, the CDR3 is TGCGCCAGCAGCCAAGCGACAGGGGCGGTCGAGCAGTACGTC.

This clonotype was seen many times. This sequence joins TRBV5-1 and TRBJ1-1; no definite D call. Germline-derived CDR1 and CDR2 are SGHRS and YFSETQ. The CDR3 covers 13 residues. V was pared by 5 bases and J by 6 bases, with 14 bases between. CDR3 residues: CASREGSGPEAFF. The DNA for the CDR3 is TGCGCCAGCAGGGAAGGGAGTGGGCCTGAAGCTTTCTTT.

This clonotype appeared many times. The CDR3, as DNA: TGTGCCAGCAGCCACAAGGGACAGACAGAAGCTTTCTTT. It codes for CASSHKGQTEAFF. The chain employs TRBV27 and TRBJ1-1, with 7 bases aligning to TRBD1. From germline, CDR1 is MNHEY and CDR2 SMNVEV (reference sequence). This CDR3 is built from 13 residues. V shed 6 bases, J shed 8 bases, and the junction held 9 bases outside the gene matches.

There are many counts of this clonotype. J is TRBJ2-1 and V is TRBV7-2, with 7 bases lining up with TRBD2. The V gene end was trimmed by 4 bases and the J gene end by 0 bases; junction bases not matched to a gene: 6. Germline lookup yields CDR1 SGHTA and CDR2 FQGNSA. The CDR3 has 16 amino acids. As DNA, the CDR3 is TGTGCCAGCAGCTCAAGCGGGGTGAGCTCCTACAATGAGCAGTTCTTC. This gives the protein CASSSSGVSSYNEQFF.

This clonotype showed up many times. The V call is TRBV12-3 or TRBV12-4, the J call TRBJ2-3; D tentatively reads TRBD1 or TRBD2 (5 bases each). The CDR3 length is 14 residues. The V gene lost 4 bases and the J gene lost 2 bases, with 10 bases spanning the gap. CDR3 loop: CASSWGRVTDTQYF. CDR3 DNA sequence: TGTGCCAGCAGTTGGGGGAGAGTCACAGATACGCAGTATTTT.

This clonotype was counted many times. The chain links TRBV7-6 to TRBJ2-3, with TRBD2 identical over 13 bases. CDR3 length: 16 amino acids. Trimming removed 2 bases from V and 3 bases from J; junction bases left unmatched: 2. Germline assignment: CDR1 SGHVS and CDR2 FNYEAQ. CDR3 protein: CASSLTSGGVTDTQYF. The CDR3 nucleotides are TGTGCCAGCAGCTTAACTAGCGGGGGGGTAACAGATACGCAGTATTTT.

This clonotype was recorded at least ten times. This chain connects TRBV5-5 to TRBJ1-5, with a weak D call TRBD1 (6 bases). This CDR3 region has 14 residues. The germline V and J ends were trimmed by 1 base and 4 bases, with 9 bases remaining between them. Germline assignment: CDR1 SGHKS and CDR2 YYEKEE (reference sequence). The CDR3 coding sequence is TGTGCCAGCAGCTTGTTCAGGGGAAATCAGCCCCAGCATTTT. It translates to CASSLFRGNQPQHF.

This clonotype showed up many times. This sequence joins TRBV5-4 and TRBJ2-2; no clear D. Germline CDR1 reads SGHNT; CDR2 reads YYREEE (reference sequence). The CDR3 has 13 amino acids. Trimming shortened V by 1 base and J by 6 bases, and 7 bases separated the two germline ends. CDR3 nucleotide sequence: TGTGCCAGCAGCTTGCCAGAAGCCGGGGAGCTGTTTTTT. It encodes CASSLPEAGELFF.

This clonotype was observed at least ten times. V usage is TRBV6-5 and J usage is TRBJ1-2; TRBD1 agrees at 8 bases. V lost 6 bases and J lost 6; bases outside the gene matches: 6. In germline, CDR1 is MNHEY, CDR2 SVGAGI. The CDR3 sequence is 13 residues long. Here the CDR3 reads CASSADRVHGYTF. In nucleotides, the CDR3 is TGTGCCAGCAGCGCGGACAGGGTACATGGCTACACCTTC.

This clonotype showed up many times. CDR3 amino acids: CASSSPRLRDYEQYF. The DNA for the CDR3 is TGTGCCAGCAGCTCGCCTCGATTACGGGACTACGAGCAGTACTTC. This chain joins TRBV7-9 and TRBJ2-7; D might be TRBD2 (5 bases). The V end was cut by 4 bases, the J end by 3 bases, with 16 bases between. CDR3 size: 15 residues. Germline CDR1 is SEHNR and CDR2 is FQNEAQ (reference sequence).

In its sample, this clonotype was seen many times. The chain carries TRBV6-2 or TRBV6-3 and TRBJ2-7; 9 positions agree with TRBD1. With 5 bases clipped from V and 1 base from J, the junction kept 6 bases outside the gene matches. This CDR3 is built from 15 residues. Germline CDR1 is MNHEY and CDR2 is SVGEGT. The CDR3 here is CASSLGQGVSYEQYF. DNA for the CDR3: TGTGCCAGCAGTCTGGGACAGGGAGTATCCTACGAGCAGTACTTC.

This clonotype was seen repeatedly, ten times or more. The chain uses TRBV12-3 or TRBV12-4 and TRBJ2-7; D is ambiguous. The V gene lost 6 bases and the J gene lost 0 bases, with 12 bases spanning the gap. The length of the CDR3 is 14 residues. CDR3 region: CASSLTLSSYEQYF. As DNA, the CDR3 is TGTGCCAGCAGCCTGACACTCAGCTCCTACGAGCAGTACTTC.

This clonotype was observed many times. The chain recombines TRBV20-1 with TRBJ2-6, with TRBD1 as a possible D gene (5 bases). The length of the CDR3 is 16 residues. CDR1 and CDR2 from the germline V gene are DFQATT and SNEGSKA (reference sequence). Trimming cost V 2 bases and J 2 bases, with 13 bases left between them. The CDR3 spells CSARRQPSPGANVLTF. CDR3 nucleotide sequence: TGCAGTGCTAGAAGACAGCCTTCCCCTGGGGCCAACGTCCTGACTTTC.

This clonotype was counted a single time. A single base separates this from a much larger clone, so it may be a read error. The rearrangement links TRBV20-1 to TRBJ1-4, with no clear D. In germline, CDR1 is DFQATT, CDR2 SNEGSKA (reference sequence). Trimming took 0 bases from V and 13 from J, leaving 9 bases between them. This CDR3 region has 11 residues. CDR3 in DNA: TGCAGTGCTAGAGATTACGGGGTACTGTTTTTT. It yields the protein CSARDYGVLFF.

This clonotype was seen repeatedly, ten times or more. The chain uses TRBV7-9 and TRBJ1-2; D perhaps matches TRBD1 (5 bases). V was shortened by 0 bases and J by 6 bases, with 17 bases between the two germline ends. The germline V gene has CDR1 SEHNR and CDR2 FQNEAQ (reference sequence). The CDR3 runs 16 residues. In DNA, the CDR3 is TGTGCCAGCAGCTTAGCCCAGGGATCAGGTCCTAATGGCTACACCTTC. Encoded protein: CASSLAQGSGPNGYTF.

This clonotype came up many times. The chain carries TRBV9 and TRBJ2-1, with 7 bases identical to TRBD2. The CDR3 consists of 14 residues. Trimming took 7 bases from V and 2 from J; bases not matched to a gene: 6. CDR1 SGDLS and CDR2 YYNGEE come from the germline V gene. CDR3 DNA sequence: TGTGCCAGCGGTGGGGGGGGGACCTACAATGAGCAGTTCTTC. Protein sequence: CASGGGGTYNEQFF. The whole variable domain, remainder taken from reference TRBV9 and TRBJ2-1, is DSGVTQTPKHLITATGQRVTLRCSPRSGDLSVYWYQQSLDQGLQFLIQYYNGEERAKGNILERFSAQQFPDLHSELNLSSLELGDSALYFCASGGGGTYNEQFFGPGTRLTVL.

The table lists this clonotype with many counts. The chain employs TRBV4-3 and TRBJ2-5; the match to TRBD1 covers 8 bases. CDR3 size: 15 residues. After removal of 5 bases from V and 2 bases from J, the junction contained 7 bases not matched to a gene. In germline, CDR1 is LGHNA, CDR2 YSLEER. CDR3 in amino acids: CASSGLRDRQETQYF. CDR3 coding DNA: TGCGCCAGCAGCGGACTCCGGGACAGGCAAGAGACCCAGTACTTC.

Ten or more counts support this clonotype. This sequence joins TRBV5-1 and TRBJ1-2; D remains ambiguous. Germline V gene data show CDR1 as SGHRS and CDR2 as YFSETQ. V was cut by 5 bases and J by 4 bases, with 15 bases left in between. CDR3 length equals 14 residues. This CDR3 reads CASRVPLGSYGYTF. For the CDR3, the DNA is TGCGCCAGCAGAGTCCCATTGGGATCCTATGGCTACACCTTC.

This clonotype was seen repeatedly, ten times or more. V usage is TRBV11-1 and J usage is TRBJ2-7; D is unclear. Germline CDR1 reads SGHAT; CDR2 reads FQDESV (reference sequence). The ends were cut back, 6 bases at V and 6 bases at J, with 9 bases in the middle. The CDR3 loop spans 11 amino acids. The CDR3 DNA reads TGTGCCAGCAGTCGACGTACCGAGCAGTACTTC. It translates to CASSRRTEQYF.

In this sample, this clonotype turned up many times. The rearrangement uses TRBV3-1 and TRBJ1-2; no clear D gene. Germline CDR1 LGHDT, CDR2 YNNKEL (reference sequence). This CDR3 comprises 13 residues. Trimming pared 0 bases from V and 4 bases from J, leaving 6 bases between. The CDR3 DNA is TGTGCCAGCAGCCAAGATATCTTCTATGGCTACACCTTC. Translating it yields CASSQDIFYGYTF.